These 23 T cell receptor beta chains were sequenced from one sample in a study of cytomegalovirus exposure and HLA in healthy donors. Use of 60 Vbeta and 13 Jbeta primers characterized the PCR. Generated by immunoSEQ multiplex PCR, the TCRdb table keeps only in-frame clones and is missing some. The sample contains 100,000 to 140,000 clones, 73% of which appear only once. Sequencing input: PBMCs. The receptors originated from a man aged 25-40 years in good health and CMV-seronegative.

The chain uses TRBV28 and TRBJ2-5, with 15 bases identical to TRBD2. Per the germline V gene, CDR1 is MDHEN and CDR2 is SYDVKM. The CDR3 runs to 16 residues. J was trimmed by 5 bases and V by 5 bases; bases with no gene match: 6. CDR3 residues: CASSPWTSGGAETQYF. Here the CDR3 DNA reads TGTGCCAGCAGTCCGTGGACTAGCGGGGGGGCGGAGACCCAGTACTTC.

CDR3 coding DNA: TGTGCCAGCAGCGTGGGCGGGAGGGCCGATGAGCAGTTCTTC. As protein: CASSVGGRADEQFF. The J gene is TRBJ2-1, the V gene TRBV9; 9 positions agree with TRBD2. The V gene end was trimmed by 2 bases and the J gene end by 8 bases; junction bases not matched to a gene: 5. The CDR3 length is 14 residues. Germline V gene lookup returns CDR1 SGDLS and CDR2 YYNGEE.

The chain links TRBV5-1 to TRBJ1-4, with D hard to call. This CDR3 is 16 amino acids long. The germline gives CDR1 SGHRS, CDR2 YFSETQ. Trimming removed 0 bases from V and 3 bases from J, with 12 bases in between. The CDR3 protein is CASSLGGVMANEKLFF. CDR3 bases: TGCGCCAGCAGCTTGGGAGGTGTGATGGCTAATGAAAAACTGTTTTTT.

The genes are TRBV27 and TRBJ2-7, with 11 bases lining up with TRBD2. The J segment lost 3 bases and the V segment lost 5 bases, leaving 6 bases of the junction unmatched. The length of the CDR3 is 15 residues. Germline V gene sequence: CDR1 MNHEY, CDR2 SMNVEV (reference sequence). The CDR3 DNA sequence: TGTGCCAGCAGTGGACTAGCGGGCCGACTCTACGAGCAGTACTTC. Protein product: CASSGLAGRLYEQYF.

The chain uses TRBV6-1 and TRBJ1-1, with D possibly being TRBD1 (5 bases). The CDR3 loop spans 14 amino acids. Germline V gene data show CDR1 as MNHNS and CDR2 as SASEGT. The V end was cut by 3 bases, the J end by 1 base, with 9 bases between. DNA of the CDR3: TGTGCCAGCAGTGACTGGCAGGGGAACACTGAAGCTTTCTTT. Amino acids: CASSDWQGNTEAFF.

V is TRBV6-5 and J is TRBJ2-7; weak D call: TRBD2 (6 bases). CDR3 length: 16 residues. The V end was cut by 0 bases, the J end by 4 bases, with 16 bases between. CDR1 and CDR2 from the germline V gene are MNHEY and SVGAGI. This chain's CDR3 is CASSYSYGGEAYEQYF. As DNA, the CDR3 is TGTGCCAGCAGTTACTCTTACGGCGGGGAGGCATACGAGCAGTACTTC.

This clone was counted between two and nine times. The chain has TRBV7-3 and TRBJ2-7; 7 bases map to TRBD1. With V trimmed by 2 bases and J by 4 bases, 2 bases remained unmatched. The CDR3 length is 13 residues. CDR1 and CDR2 from the germline V gene are SGHTA and FQGTGA. The CDR3 sequence is CASSLLTGYEQYF. The CDR3 coding sequence is TGTGCCAGCAGCTTACTGACAGGGTACGAGCAGTACTTC.

The rearrangement joins TRBV5-1 to TRBJ1-4; D is unresolved. Trimming removed 4 bases from V and 4 bases from J, with 8 bases in between. The germline V gene encodes CDR1 SGHRS and CDR2 YFSETQ. The CDR3 extends over 13 amino acids. The CDR3 nucleotides read TGCGCCAGCAGCAGGCAGGATAATGAAAAACTGTTTTTT. Amino acid sequence: CASSRQDNEKLFF. Combining the CDR3 with reference TRBV5-1 and TRBJ1-4 gives the whole variable domain KAGVTQTPRYLIKTRGQQVTLSCSPISGHRSVSWYQQTPGQGLQFLFEYFSETQRNKGNFPGRFSGRQFSNSRSEMNVSTLELGDSALYLCASSRQDNEKLFFGSGTQLSVL.

This sequence joins TRBV6-5 and TRBJ2-7; 13 bases are a match to TRBD2. The V gene end was trimmed by 6 bases and the J gene end by 8 bases; junction bases not matched to a gene: 7. The CDR3 has 14 residues. Per germline, CDR1 MNHEY and CDR2 SVGAGI. The CDR3 coding sequence is TGTGCCAGCAGAGGCGGGACTAGCGGGACGAAGCAGTACTTC. Its translation is CASRGGTSGTKQYF.

This clone was counted only a few times. V gene TRBV19 combines with J gene TRBJ1-1, with a possible D match to TRBD1 (6 bases). The CDR3 has 14 residues. The germline gives CDR1 LNHDA, CDR2 SQIVND (reference sequence). Trimming removed 7 bases from V and 7 bases from J, with 19 bases in between. CDR3 in amino acids: CASTLGGGTNEAFF. The CDR3 DNA reads TGTGCCAGTACCCTAGGCGGGGGGACAAATGAAGCTTTCTTT.

This sequence joins TRBV28 and TRBJ2-6; the match to TRBD1 covers 7 bases. CDR1 and CDR2 from the germline V gene are MDHEN and SYDVKM. V gave up 7 bases and J gave up 1 base; unmatched junction bases: 4. The CDR3 runs 15 residues. DNA for the CDR3: TGTGCCAGCAAGGGGGCCTCGTCTGGGGCCAACGTCCTGACTTTC. It codes for CASKGASSGANVLTF.

The CDR3 is CASSVGQATNEKLFF. For the CDR3, the DNA is TGTGCCAGCAGTGTGGGACAGGCAACTAATGAAAAACTGTTTTTT. This chain connects TRBV2 to TRBJ1-4, with 8 bases fitting TRBD1. Germline lookup yields CDR1 SNHLY and CDR2 FYNNEI. The junction had 1 base not matched to a gene; V was cut back by 4 bases and J by 0 bases. The length of the CDR3 is 15 residues.

This clone has more than one count but fewer than ten. The chain combines TRBV2 with TRBJ2-7, with D tentatively TRBD1 (5 bases). Trimming took 7 bases from V and 0 from J, leaving 13 bases between them. This CDR3 contains 14 residues. The germline CDR1 and CDR2 sequences are SNHLY and FYNNEI. The CDR3 nucleotides are TGTGCCAGCACTTACAGGCAGAGCTCCTACGAGCAGTACTTC. This encodes CASTYRQSSYEQYF.

This clone appeared a few times. The chain recombines TRBV2 with TRBJ1-6, with unresolved D. Germline V gene sequence: CDR1 SNHLY, CDR2 FYNNEI. This CDR3 contains 13 residues. V was pared by 4 bases and J by 9 bases, with 10 bases between. The CDR3: CASSGVEGSPLHF. CDR3 bases: TGTGCCAGCAGTGGGGTAGAGGGTTCACCCCTCCACTTT.

The chain combines TRBV6-5 with TRBJ2-7; D is unresolved. The CDR3 has 12 residues. Per the germline V gene, CDR1 is MNHEY and CDR2 is SVGAGI. Trimming removed 10 bases from V and 1 base from J, with 11 bases in between. This chain's CDR3 is CATHSESYEQYF. CDR3 in DNA: TGTGCCACCCACAGTGAATCCTACGAGCAGTACTTC.

The chain combines TRBV12-5 with TRBJ2-7; TRBD1 matches 9 bases. The germline CDR1 and CDR2 sequences are LGHNT and FRNRAP. CDR3 length: 16 amino acids. J gave up 3 bases and V 1 base, and 7 bases lay outside the gene matches. The CDR3 coding sequence is TGTGCTAGTGGTTTGGCCACGACAGGGGGGATCTACGAGCAGTACTTC. It codes for CASGLATTGGIYEQYF.

J is TRBJ1-4 and V is TRBV6-5; TRBD1 matches at 7 bases. Germline V gene sequence: CDR1 MNHEY, CDR2 SVGAGI. The CDR3 spans 13 residues. Trimming removed 5 bases from V and 16 bases from J; junction bases left unmatched: 13. The DNA for the CDR3 is TGTGCCAGCAGTGACCGTAATAGGGGGCCCGGGTTTTTT. The encoded protein is CASSDRNRGPGFF.

The chain links TRBV11-2 to TRBJ2-3; D uncertain. Germline values: CDR1 SGHAT, CDR2 FQNNGV. The CDR3 length is 14 residues. Trimming took off 3 bases at V and 3 bases at J, with 10 bases between the two ends. DNA for the CDR3: TGTGCCAGCAGCTTTGAGCGAGGAACAGATACGCAGTATTTT. It specifies CASSFERGTDTQYF.

The rearrangement links TRBV13 to TRBJ2-3; D is perhaps TRBD1 (6 bases). With 4 bases removed from V and 1 base from J, the gap between germline ends came to 18 bases. Germline V gives CDR1 PRHDT, CDR2 FYEKMQ (reference sequence). The CDR3 covers 17 residues. The chain's CDR3 is CASSSTEQGYRTDTQYF. CDR3 sequence (DNA): TGTGCCAGCAGCTCAACAGAACAGGGCTACCGCACAGATACGCAGTATTTT.

V is TRBV5-1 and J is TRBJ2-7; no reliable D call. The length of the CDR3 is 14 residues. The germline V and J ends were trimmed by 0 bases and 0 bases, with 7 bases remaining between them. The germline CDR1 and CDR2 sequences are SGHRS and YFSETQ. The CDR3 spells CASSLGYDSYEQYF. In DNA form, the CDR3 reads TGCGCCAGCAGCTTGGGCTACGACTCCTACGAGCAGTACTTC. The whole variable domain, remainder taken from reference TRBV5-1 and TRBJ2-7, is KAGVTQTPRYLIKTRGQQVTLSCSPISGHRSVSWYQQTPGQGLQFLFEYFSETQRNKGNFPGRFSGRQFSNSRSEMNVSTLELGDSALYLCASSLGYDSYEQYFGPGTRLTVT.

This chain uses TRBV7-8 with TRBJ2-5; 10 bases align to TRBD1. This CDR3 region has 14 residues. Germline CDR1 and CDR2: SGHVS and FQNEAQ. J was trimmed by 5 bases and V by 1 base; bases with no gene match: 1. The CDR3 protein is CASSLGGQGETQYF. CDR3 DNA: TGTGCCAGCAGCTTAGGGGGACAGGGGGAGACCCAGTACTTC.

The V call is TRBV19, the J call TRBJ2-1, with 11 bases lining up with TRBD2. The V gene's germline CDR1 is LNHDA and CDR2 SQIVND (reference sequence). V was pared by 6 bases and J by 5 bases, with 3 bases of the junction left unmatched. The CDR3 sequence is 14 residues long. As DNA, the CDR3 is TGTGCCAGTAGAGTAGCGGGGGGGAACAATGAGCAGTTCTTC. Its translation is CASRVAGGNNEQFF.

The chain links TRBV10-2 to TRBJ2-1, with 7 bases lining up with TRBD2. The CDR3 has 11 amino acids. J was trimmed by 15 bases and V by 3 bases; bases with no gene match: 5. CDR1 is WSHSY, CDR2 SAAADI, per germline. DNA for the CDR3: TGCGCCAGCAGTGATGGGGGGGGACTGTTCTTC. Translation: CASSDGGGLFF.